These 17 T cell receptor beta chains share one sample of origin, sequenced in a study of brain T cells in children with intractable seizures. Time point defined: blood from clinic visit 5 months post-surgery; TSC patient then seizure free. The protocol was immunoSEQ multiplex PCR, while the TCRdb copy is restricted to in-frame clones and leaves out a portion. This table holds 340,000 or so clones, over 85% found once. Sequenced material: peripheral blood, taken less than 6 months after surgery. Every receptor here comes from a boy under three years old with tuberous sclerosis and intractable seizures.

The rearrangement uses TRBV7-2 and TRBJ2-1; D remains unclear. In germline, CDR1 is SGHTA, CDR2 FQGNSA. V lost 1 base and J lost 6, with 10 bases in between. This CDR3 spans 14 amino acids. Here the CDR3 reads CASSLDGVGNEQFF. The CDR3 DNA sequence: TGTGCCAGCAGCTTAGATGGGGTGGGCAATGAGCAGTTCTTC.

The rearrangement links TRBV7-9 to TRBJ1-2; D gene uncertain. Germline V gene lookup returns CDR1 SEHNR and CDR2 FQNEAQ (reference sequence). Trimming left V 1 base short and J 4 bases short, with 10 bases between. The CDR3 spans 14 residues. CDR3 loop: CASSLGGPIYGYTF. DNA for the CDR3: TGTGCCAGCAGCTTAGGAGGCCCAATCTATGGCTACACCTTC.

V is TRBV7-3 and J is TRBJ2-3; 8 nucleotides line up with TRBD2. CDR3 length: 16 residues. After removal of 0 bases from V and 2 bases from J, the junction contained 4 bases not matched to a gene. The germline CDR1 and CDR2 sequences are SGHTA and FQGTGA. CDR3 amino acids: CASSLTPSGSTDTQYF. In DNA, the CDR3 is TGTGCCAGCAGCTTAACCCCTAGCGGGTCCACAGATACGCAGTATTTT.

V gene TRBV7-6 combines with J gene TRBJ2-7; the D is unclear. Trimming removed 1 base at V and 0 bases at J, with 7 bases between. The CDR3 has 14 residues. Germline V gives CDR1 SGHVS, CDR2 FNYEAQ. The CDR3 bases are TGTGCCAGCAGCTTAGTCGCGACCTCCTACGAGCAGTACTTC. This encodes CASSLVATSYEQYF.

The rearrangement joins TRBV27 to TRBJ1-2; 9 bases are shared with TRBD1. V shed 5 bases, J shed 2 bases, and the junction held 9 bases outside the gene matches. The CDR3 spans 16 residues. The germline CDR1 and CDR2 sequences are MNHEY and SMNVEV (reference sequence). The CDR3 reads CASSVMGQGKNYGYTF. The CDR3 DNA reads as TGTGCCAGCAGTGTAATGGGACAGGGAAAGAACTATGGCTACACCTTC.

The CDR3 spells CAWTLAPGGPYNEQFF. The CDR3, as DNA: TGTGCCTGGACGTTAGCCCCGGGAGGGCCCTACAATGAGCAGTTCTTC. The chain carries TRBV30 and TRBJ2-1; TRBD2 agrees at 8 bases. The J segment lost 2 bases and the V segment lost 4 bases, leaving 10 bases of the junction unmatched. From germline, CDR1 is GTSNPN and CDR2 SVGIG (reference sequence). The CDR3 is 16 amino acids.

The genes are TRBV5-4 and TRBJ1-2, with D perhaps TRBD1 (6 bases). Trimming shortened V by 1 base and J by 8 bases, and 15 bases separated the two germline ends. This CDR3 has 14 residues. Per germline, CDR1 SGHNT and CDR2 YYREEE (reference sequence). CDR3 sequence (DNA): TGTGCCAGCAGCTTGTCCGGGGGGGGCGGCGGCTACACCTTC. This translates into CASSLSGGGGGYTF.

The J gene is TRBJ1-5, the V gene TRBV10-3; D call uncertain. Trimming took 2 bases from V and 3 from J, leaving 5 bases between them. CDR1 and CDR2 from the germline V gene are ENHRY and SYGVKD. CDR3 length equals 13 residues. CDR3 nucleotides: TGTGCCATCAGTGAGGGAAACAATCAGCCCCAGCATTTT. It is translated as CAISEGNNQPQHF.

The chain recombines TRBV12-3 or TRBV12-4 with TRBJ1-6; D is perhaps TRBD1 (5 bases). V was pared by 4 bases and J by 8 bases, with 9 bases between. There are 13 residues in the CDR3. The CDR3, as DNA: TGTGCCAGCAGTTGGGACTCTTATTCACCCCTCCACTTT. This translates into CASSWDSYSPLHF.

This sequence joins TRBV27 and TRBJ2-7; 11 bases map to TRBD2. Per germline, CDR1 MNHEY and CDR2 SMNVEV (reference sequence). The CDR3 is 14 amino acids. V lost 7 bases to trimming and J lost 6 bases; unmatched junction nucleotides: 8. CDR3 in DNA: TGTGCCAGCATCCCCTTAGCGGGAGGGAGCGAGCAGTACTTC. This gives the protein CASIPLAGGSEQYF.

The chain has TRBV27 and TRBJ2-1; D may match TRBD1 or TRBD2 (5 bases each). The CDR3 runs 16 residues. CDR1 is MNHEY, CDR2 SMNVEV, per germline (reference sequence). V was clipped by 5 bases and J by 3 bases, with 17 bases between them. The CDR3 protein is CASSPYRDHHYNEQFF. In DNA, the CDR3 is TGTGCCAGCAGTCCGTACCGGGACCACCACTACAATGAGCAGTTCTTC.

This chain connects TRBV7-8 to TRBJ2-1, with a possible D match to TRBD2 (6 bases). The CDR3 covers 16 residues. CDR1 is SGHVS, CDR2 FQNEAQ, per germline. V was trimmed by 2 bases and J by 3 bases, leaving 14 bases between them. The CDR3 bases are TGTGCCAGCAGCTTACGGCGGGGATGGGGCTACAATGAGCAGTTCTTC. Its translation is CASSLRRGWGYNEQFF. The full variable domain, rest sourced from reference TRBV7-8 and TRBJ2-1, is GAGVSQSPRYKVAKRGQDVALRCDPISGHVSLFWYQQALGQGPEFLTYFQNEAQLDKSGLPSDRFFAERPEGSVSTLKIQRTQQEDSAVYLCASSLRRGWGYNEQFFGPGTRLTVL.

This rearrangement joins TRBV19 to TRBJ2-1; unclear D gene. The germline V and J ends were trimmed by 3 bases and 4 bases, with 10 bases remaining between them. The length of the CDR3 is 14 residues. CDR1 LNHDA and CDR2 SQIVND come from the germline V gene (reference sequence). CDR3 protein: CASSIWASYNEQFF. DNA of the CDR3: TGTGCCAGTAGTATTTGGGCTTCTTACAATGAGCAGTTCTTC.

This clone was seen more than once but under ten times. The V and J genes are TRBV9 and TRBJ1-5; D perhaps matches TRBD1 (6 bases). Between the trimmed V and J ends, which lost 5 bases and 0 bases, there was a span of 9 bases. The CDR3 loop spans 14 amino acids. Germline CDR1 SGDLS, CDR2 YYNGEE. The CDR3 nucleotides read TGTGCCAGCAGTGTCAGGGGTAGCAATCAGCCCCAGCATTTT. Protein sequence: CASSVRGSNQPQHF.

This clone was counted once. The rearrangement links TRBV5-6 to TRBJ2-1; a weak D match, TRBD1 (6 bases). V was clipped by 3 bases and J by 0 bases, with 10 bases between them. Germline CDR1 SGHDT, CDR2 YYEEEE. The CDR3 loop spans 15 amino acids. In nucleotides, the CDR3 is TGTGCCAGCAGCTCACAGGGAAGCTCCTACAATGAGCAGTTCTTC. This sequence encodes CASSSQGSSYNEQFF. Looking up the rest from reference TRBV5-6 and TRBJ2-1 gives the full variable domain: DAGVTQSPTHLIKTRGQQVTLRCSPKSGHDTVSWYQQALGQGPQFIFQYYEEEERQRGNFPDRFSGHQFPNYSSELNVNALLLGDSALYLCASSSQGSSYNEQFFGPGTRLTVL.

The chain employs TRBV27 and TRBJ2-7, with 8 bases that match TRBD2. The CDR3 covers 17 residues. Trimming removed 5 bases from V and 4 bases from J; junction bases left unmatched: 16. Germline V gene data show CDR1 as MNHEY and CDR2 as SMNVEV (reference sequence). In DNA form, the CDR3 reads TGTGCCAGCAGTCTCCGACTGTTAGGTAGCGGGGTGTACGAGCAGTACTTC. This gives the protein CASSLRLLGSGVYEQYF.

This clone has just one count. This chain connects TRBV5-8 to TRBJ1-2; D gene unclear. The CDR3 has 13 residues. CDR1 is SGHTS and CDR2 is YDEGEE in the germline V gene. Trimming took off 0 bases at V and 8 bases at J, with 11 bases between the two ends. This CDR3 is CASSLERVGGYTF. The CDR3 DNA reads TGTGCCAGCAGCTTGGAGAGGGTAGGAGGCTACACCTTC. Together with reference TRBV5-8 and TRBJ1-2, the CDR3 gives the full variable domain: EAGVTQSPTHLIKTRGQQATLRCSPISGHTSVYWYQQALGLGLQFLLWYDEGEERNRGNFPPRFSGRQFPNYSSELNVNALELEDSALYLCASSLERVGGYTFGSGTRLTVV.